This TCR beta chain came from a study of technical replicates of blood from a few donors. Germline V gene sequence: CDR1 SGHNT, CDR2 YYREEE (reference sequence). With 0 bases removed from V and 7 bases from J, the gap between germline ends came to 6 bases. The CDR3 is made up of 12 amino acids. Measured with immunoSEQ multiplex PCR; TCRdb has only the in-frame clones, and not every one. This sample has some 74,000 clones, with approximately 97% found just once. The sequencing sample was made of T cells isolated from PBMCs. The receptor was derived from a human donor in good health. This sequence joins TRBV5-4 and TRBJ2-3, with no clear D. The CDR3 sequence: CASSLDENTQYF. In nucleotides, the CDR3 is TGTGCCAGCAGCTTGGACGAGAATACGCAGTATTTT.